This entry features one TCR beta chain sequence. Its antigen is unidentified. This sample was included in a study of T cells in Graves' hyperthyroidism and ophthalmopathy. RNA transcripts yielded amplified TCR beta CDR3 regions. Researchers ran a first-round RT-PCR on the TCR CDR3 using the HTBI primer set. TCRdb recomputed calls from the multiplex PCR reads with MiXCR, one row per CDR3 protein. This sample yields about 560,000 distinct CDR3 sequences, of which 15% to 18% are seen a single time; roughly 7.3% belongs to the top ten. Study-wide results and limits: Expanded thyroid clonotypes (above 0.001) were mostly also found in blood. By a 13 V-J model, ophthalmopathy was set apart from stable hyperthyroidism.

Hyperthyroidism, newly diagnosed and lasting under 2 months, affected patients aged 18 to 65. The PBMCs were taken from about 9.7 ml of fresh peripheral blood. The CDR3 runs 17 residues. CDR1 and CDR2 (germline): MGHDK, SYGVNS. The V and J ends lost 2 bases and 3 bases, in that order; junction bases with no gene match: 7. This chain joins TRBV25-1 and TRBJ1-2; 12 bases are shared with TRBD1. The sequenced sample consisted of blood. This TCR came from a woman in her 30s with Graves' hyperthyroidism. The CDR3 loop is CASSEGTGGVIDYGYTF. The CDR3 DNA reads TGTGCCAGCAGTGAAGGGACAGGGGGCGTTATTGACTATGGCTACACCTTC.